Shown below are 12 T cell receptor beta chains from a single sample sequenced in a study of T cell responses to AZD1222 COVID-19 vaccine. Data came from immunoSEQ multiplex PCR; TCRdb stores just in-frame clones and leaves some out. The data show 85,000 to 130,000 clones, roughly 88% seen once. The specimen comprised peripheral blood, sampled 28 days after the second AZD1222 dose. Receptor source: an adult who received the AZD1222 COVID-19 vaccine.

This clone was detected a few times. This chain links TRBV6-2 or TRBV6-3 with TRBJ2-3, with a tentative D call TRBD2 (6 bases). Germline values: CDR1 MNHEY, CDR2 SVGEGT. The CDR3 loop spans 17 amino acids. Between the trimmed V and J ends, which lost 2 bases and 0 bases, there was a span of 15 bases. The CDR3 here is CASSYDPRRGSTDTQYF. CDR3 in DNA: TGTGCCAGCAGTTACGATCCCCGGAGGGGAAGCACAGATACGCAGTATTTT.

CDR3 region: CASSLGYNTEAFF. The CDR3, as DNA: TGCGCCAGCAGCTTGGGCTATAACACTGAAGCTTTCTTT. The genes are TRBV5-1 and TRBJ1-1; D uncertain. Germline lookup yields CDR1 SGHRS and CDR2 YFSETQ. The V end lost 0 bases, the J end lost 2 bases, and 5 bases lay between the germline ends. The CDR3 has 13 residues.

The chain joins TRBV21-1 to TRBJ1-3. TRBV21-1 corresponds to a pseudogene. This CDR3 contains 16 residues. The CDR3 DNA reads TGTGCCAGCAGCAAAGGAACAGGAGGTTCTGGAAACACCATATATTTT. Protein sequence: CASSKGTGGSGNTIYF.

The chain joins TRBV4-1 to TRBJ2-5, with no clear D. The CDR3 has 16 amino acids. CDR1 and CDR2 (germline): MGHRA, YSYEKL. V lost 0 bases to trimming and J lost 2 bases, with 13 bases between them. The CDR3 region is CASSQDNTGWQETQYF. The CDR3 DNA follows: TGCGCCAGCAGCCAAGATAACACCGGGTGGCAAGAGACCCAGTACTTC.

V usage is TRBV6-2 or TRBV6-3 and J usage is TRBJ1-4; no firm D call. In germline, CDR1 is MNHEY, CDR2 SVGEGT. The CDR3 loop spans 13 amino acids. The V and J ends lost 2 bases and 8 bases respectively, with 9 bases between them. CDR3 DNA: TGTGCCAGCAGTTACGGGTTCCTGGAAAAACTGTTTTTT. It specifies CASSYGFLEKLFF.

The chain employs TRBV11-2 and TRBJ2-7, with D perhaps TRBD2 (5 bases). Germline V gives CDR1 SGHAT, CDR2 FQNNGV. V lost 4 bases, J lost 5 bases, and 9 bases lay in between. This CDR3 region has 12 residues. The CDR3, as DNA: TGTGCCAGCAGCTCGGCGGGCCACGAGCAGTACTTC. It yields the protein CASSSAGHEQYF.

This CDR3 reads CASGRERKETQYF. The DNA for the CDR3 is TGTGCCAGCGGCCGGGAGAGAAAAGAGACCCAGTACTTC. The rearrangement links TRBV2 to TRBJ2-5; possibly TRBD2 for D (6 bases). Looked up from germline, CDR1 is SNHLY and CDR2 is FYNNEI. The CDR3 is made up of 13 amino acids. The V and J ends lost 8 bases and 3 bases respectively, with 13 bases between them.

The chain is built from TRBV7-8 and TRBJ1-5; D unresolved. Germline assignment: CDR1 SGHVS and CDR2 FQNEAQ. V lost 2 bases and J 4 bases, leaving 15 bases between the germline ends. The CDR3 spans 16 residues. The CDR3 sequence is CASSLRTIGGNQPQHF. The CDR3 nucleotides are TGTGCCAGCAGCTTAAGAACAATTGGAGGGAATCAGCCCCAGCATTTT.

The V call is TRBV7-3, the J call TRBJ2-1; 8 bases map to TRBD2. The trim removed 5 bases at V and 7 bases at J, leaving 10 bases unmatched. The CDR3 is 15 amino acids. Germline lookup yields CDR1 SGHTA and CDR2 FQGTGA. The DNA of the CDR3 is TGTGCCAGCAGCGACCCAGGGACTAGTGTAAATGAGCAGTTCTTC. Translated: CASSDPGTSVNEQFF. The full variable domain, its missing parts supplied by reference TRBV7-3 and TRBJ2-1, is GAGVSQTPSNKVTEKGKYVELRCDPISGHTALYWYRQSLGQGPEFLIYFQGTGAADDSGLPNDRFFAVRPEGSVSTLKIQRTERGDSAVYLCASSDPGTSVNEQFFGPGTRLTVL.

This sequence joins TRBV7-9 and TRBJ1-1; 7 nucleotides align to TRBD1. Germline V gene data show CDR1 as SEHNR and CDR2 as FQNEAQ (reference sequence). V gave up 5 bases and J gave up 1 base; unmatched junction bases: 4. The CDR3 has 14 amino acids. CDR3 sequence: CASSPEGANTEAFF. The CDR3 DNA reads as TGTGCCAGCAGCCCCGAGGGGGCGAACACTGAAGCTTTCTTT.

This clone was observed at least ten times. The genes are TRBV5-8 and TRBJ2-7; D is perhaps TRBD1 (6 bases). V dropped 2 bases and J dropped 2 bases, with 8 bases sitting between them. Germline CDR1 and CDR2: SGHTS and YDEGEE. The CDR3 covers 13 residues. The CDR3 sequence is CASSFGDTYEQYF. As DNA, the CDR3 is TGTGCCAGCAGCTTCGGGGACACCTACGAGCAGTACTTC.

Details on this clone: A read error may produce the germline difference seen at one junction end. The J gene is TRBJ2-7, the V gene TRBV7-7, with D possibly TRBD2 on 6 matching bases. Germline V gene sequence: CDR1 SSHAT, CDR2 FNYEAQ (reference sequence). The CDR3 spans 14 residues. CDR3 region: CASSLMEGRYEQYF. The CDR3 nucleotides read TGTGCTAGCAGCTTGATGGAGGGTCGTTACGAGCAGTACTTC.